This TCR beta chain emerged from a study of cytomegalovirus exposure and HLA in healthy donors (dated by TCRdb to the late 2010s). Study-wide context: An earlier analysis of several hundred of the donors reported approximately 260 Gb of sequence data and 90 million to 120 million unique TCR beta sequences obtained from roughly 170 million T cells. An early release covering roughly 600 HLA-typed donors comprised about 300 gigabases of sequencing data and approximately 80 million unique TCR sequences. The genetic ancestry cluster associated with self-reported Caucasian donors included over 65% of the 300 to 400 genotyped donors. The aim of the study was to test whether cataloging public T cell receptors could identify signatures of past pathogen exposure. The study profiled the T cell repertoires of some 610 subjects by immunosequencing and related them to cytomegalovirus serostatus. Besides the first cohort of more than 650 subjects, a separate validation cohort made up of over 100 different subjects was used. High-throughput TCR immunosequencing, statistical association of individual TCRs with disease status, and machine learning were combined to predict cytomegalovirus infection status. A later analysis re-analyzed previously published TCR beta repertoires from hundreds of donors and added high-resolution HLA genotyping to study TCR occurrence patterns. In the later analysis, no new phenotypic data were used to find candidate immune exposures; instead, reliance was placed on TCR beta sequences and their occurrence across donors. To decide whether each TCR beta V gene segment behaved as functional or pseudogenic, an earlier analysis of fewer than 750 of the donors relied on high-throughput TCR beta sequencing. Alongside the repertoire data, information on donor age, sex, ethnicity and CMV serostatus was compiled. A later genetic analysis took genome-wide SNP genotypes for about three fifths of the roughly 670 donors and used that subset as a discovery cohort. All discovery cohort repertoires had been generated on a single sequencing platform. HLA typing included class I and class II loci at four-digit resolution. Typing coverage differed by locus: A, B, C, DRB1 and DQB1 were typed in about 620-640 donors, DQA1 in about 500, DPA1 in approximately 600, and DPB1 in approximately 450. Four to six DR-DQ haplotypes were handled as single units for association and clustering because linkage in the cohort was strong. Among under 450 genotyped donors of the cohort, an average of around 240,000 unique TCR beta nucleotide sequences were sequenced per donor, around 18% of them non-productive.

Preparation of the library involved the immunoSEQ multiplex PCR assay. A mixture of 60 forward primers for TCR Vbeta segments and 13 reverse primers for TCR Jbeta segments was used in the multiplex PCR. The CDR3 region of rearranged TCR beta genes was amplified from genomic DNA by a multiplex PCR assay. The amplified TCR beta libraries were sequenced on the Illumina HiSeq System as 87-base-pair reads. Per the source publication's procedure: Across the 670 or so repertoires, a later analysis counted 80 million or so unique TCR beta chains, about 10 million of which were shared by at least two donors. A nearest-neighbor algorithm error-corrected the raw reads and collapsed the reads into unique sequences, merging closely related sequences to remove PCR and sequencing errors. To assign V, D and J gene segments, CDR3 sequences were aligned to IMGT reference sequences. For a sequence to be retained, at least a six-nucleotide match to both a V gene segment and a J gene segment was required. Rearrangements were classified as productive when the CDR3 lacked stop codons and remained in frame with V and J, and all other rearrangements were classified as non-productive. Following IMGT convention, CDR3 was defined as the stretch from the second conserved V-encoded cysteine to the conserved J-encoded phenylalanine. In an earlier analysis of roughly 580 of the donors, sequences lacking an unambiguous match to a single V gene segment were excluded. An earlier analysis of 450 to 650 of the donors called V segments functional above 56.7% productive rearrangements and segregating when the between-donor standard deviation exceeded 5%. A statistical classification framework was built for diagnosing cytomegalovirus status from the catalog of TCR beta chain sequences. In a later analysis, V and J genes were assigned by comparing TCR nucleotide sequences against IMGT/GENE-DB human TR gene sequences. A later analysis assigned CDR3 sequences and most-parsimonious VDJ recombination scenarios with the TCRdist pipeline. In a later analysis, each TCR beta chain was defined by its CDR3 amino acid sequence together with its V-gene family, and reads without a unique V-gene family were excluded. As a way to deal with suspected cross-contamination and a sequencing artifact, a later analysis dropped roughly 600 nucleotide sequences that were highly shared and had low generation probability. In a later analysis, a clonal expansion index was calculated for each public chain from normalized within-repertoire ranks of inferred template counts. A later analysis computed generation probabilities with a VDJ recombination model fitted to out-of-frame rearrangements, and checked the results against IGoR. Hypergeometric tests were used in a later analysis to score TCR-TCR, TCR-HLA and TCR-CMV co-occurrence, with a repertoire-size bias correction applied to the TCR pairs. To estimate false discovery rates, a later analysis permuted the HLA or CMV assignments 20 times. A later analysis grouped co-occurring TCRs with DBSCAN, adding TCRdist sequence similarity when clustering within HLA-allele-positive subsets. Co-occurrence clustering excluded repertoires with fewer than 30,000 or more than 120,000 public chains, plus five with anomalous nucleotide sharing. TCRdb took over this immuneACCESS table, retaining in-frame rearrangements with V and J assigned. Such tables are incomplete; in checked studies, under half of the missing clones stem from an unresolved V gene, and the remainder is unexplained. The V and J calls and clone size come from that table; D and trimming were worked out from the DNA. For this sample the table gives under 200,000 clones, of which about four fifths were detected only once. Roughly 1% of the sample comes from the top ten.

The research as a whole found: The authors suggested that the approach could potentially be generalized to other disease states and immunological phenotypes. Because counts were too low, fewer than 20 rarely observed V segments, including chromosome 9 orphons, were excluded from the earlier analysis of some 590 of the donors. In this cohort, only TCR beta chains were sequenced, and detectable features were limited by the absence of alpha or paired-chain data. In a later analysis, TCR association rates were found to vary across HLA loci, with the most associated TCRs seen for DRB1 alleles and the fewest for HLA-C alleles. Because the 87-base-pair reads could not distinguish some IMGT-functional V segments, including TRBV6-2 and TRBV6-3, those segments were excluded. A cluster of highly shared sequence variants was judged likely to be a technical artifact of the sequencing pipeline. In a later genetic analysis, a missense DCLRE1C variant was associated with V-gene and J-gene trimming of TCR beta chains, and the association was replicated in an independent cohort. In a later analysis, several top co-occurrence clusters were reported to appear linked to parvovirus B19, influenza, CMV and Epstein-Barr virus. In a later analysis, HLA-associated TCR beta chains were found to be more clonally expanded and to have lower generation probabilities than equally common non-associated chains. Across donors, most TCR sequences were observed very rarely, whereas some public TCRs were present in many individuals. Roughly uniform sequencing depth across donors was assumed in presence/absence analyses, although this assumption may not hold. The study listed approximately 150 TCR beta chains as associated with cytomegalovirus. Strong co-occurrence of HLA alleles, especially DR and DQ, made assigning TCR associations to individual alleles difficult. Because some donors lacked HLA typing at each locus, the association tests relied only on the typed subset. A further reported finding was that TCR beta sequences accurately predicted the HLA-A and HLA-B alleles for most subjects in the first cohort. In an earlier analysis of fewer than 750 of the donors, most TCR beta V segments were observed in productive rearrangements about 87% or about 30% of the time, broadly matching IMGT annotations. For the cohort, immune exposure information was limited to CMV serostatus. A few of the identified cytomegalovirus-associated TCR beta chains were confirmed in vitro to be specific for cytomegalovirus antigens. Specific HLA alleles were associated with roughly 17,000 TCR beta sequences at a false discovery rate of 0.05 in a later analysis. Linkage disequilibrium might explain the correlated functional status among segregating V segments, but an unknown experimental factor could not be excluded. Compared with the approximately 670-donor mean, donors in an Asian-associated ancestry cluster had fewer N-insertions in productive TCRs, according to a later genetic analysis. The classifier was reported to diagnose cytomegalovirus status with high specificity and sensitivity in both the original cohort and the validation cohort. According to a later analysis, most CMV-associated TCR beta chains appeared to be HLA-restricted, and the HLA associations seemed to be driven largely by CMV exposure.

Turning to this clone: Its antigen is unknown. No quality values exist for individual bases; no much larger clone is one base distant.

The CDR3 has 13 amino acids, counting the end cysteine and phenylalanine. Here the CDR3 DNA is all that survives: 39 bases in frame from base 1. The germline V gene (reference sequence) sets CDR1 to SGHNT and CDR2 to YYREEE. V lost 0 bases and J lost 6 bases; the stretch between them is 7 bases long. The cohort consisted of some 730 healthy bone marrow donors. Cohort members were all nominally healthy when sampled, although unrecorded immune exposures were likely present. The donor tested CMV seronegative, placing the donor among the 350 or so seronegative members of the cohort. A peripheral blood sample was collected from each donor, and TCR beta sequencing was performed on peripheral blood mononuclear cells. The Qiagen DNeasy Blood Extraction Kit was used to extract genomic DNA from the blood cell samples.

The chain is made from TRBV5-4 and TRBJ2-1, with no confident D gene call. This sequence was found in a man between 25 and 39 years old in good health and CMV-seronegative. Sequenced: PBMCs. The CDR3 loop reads CASSLDLFNEQFF. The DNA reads TGTGCCAGCAGCTTGGACTTATTCAATGAGCAGTTCTTC.